The clone carrying this TCR beta chain was observed many times. The authors used template switching to add a universal primer site and gave cDNA unique molecular identifiers. One entry per CDR3 protein, called by TCRdb with MiXCR from the 5' RACE reads. The sample has 1.5 million to 2 million distinct CDR3 sequences; 25% to 35% are singletons. This sample was included in a study of identical twins. CDR3 length: 14 amino acids. The germline V and J ends were trimmed by 5 bases and 0 bases, with 10 bases remaining between them. Sequencing was performed on cord blood. The J gene is TRBJ1-1, the V gene TRBV12-3 or TRBV12-4; D call uncertain. This clonotype was sampled from a newborn girl in good health. Here the CDR3 DNA reads TGTGCCAGCAGTCCCCAGCGCGTGAACACTGAAGCTTTCTTT. This encodes CASSPQRVNTEAFF.